Listed here is a single T cell receptor beta chain. Its antigen is unidentified. This entry belongs to a study of T-cell reconstitution after alpha-beta-depleted transplantation in children. Study conclusions and caveats: Expanded clones from the graft, numbering several hundred, reportedly supplied alpha-beta T cells about two months after transplant. Newly made T cells mostly supplied T-cell counts and diversity one year after transplant.

The germline V gene has CDR1 LGHDT and CDR2 YNNKEL (reference sequence). Trimming took off 0 bases at V and 16 bases at J, with 13 bases between the two ends. CDR3 size: 13 residues. Preparation of the TCRbeta library was carried out with unique molecular identifiers. Each CDR3 protein gets one entry after TCRdb re-called the PCR reads with MiXCR. The data hold a few hundred thousand distinct CDR3 sequences, with around 27% observed a single time. The source is a boy under two years old with Wiskott-Aldrich syndrome, due to receive a stem cell transplant. The specimen comprised PBMCs, sampled before TCRalphabeta/CD19-depleted stem cell transplant. The J gene is TRBJ1-6, the V gene TRBV3-1; D unclear. The CDR3 coding sequence is TGTGCCAGCAGCCAAGATTCGAGGAGAGCTCTCCACTTT. It specifies CASSQDSRRALHF.